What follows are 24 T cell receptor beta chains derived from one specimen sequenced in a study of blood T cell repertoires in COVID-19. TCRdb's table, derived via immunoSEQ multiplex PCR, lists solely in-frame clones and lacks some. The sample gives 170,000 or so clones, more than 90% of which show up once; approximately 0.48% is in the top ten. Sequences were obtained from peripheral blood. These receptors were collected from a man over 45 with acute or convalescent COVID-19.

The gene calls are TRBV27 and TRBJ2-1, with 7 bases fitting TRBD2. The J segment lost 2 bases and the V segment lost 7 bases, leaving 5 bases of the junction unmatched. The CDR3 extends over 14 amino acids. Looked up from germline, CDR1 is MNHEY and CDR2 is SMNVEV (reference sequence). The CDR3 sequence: CASKRAGTYNEQFF. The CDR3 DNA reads TGTGCCAGCAAAAGAGCGGGGACCTACAATGAGCAGTTCTTC.

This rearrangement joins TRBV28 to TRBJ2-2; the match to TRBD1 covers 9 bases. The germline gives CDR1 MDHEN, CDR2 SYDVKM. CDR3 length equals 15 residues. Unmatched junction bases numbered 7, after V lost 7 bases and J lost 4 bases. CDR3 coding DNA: TGTGCCAGCACTCGGACAGGGGCGGGCACCGGGGAGCTGTTTTTT. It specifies CASTRTGAGTGELFF.

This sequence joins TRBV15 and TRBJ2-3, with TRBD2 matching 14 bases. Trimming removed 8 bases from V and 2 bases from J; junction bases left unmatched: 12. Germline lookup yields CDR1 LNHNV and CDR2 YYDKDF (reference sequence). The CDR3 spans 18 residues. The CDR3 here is CATRLGTSGRKATDTQYF. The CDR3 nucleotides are TGTGCCACCCGGTTGGGGACTAGCGGGAGAAAGGCCACAGATACGCAGTATTTT.

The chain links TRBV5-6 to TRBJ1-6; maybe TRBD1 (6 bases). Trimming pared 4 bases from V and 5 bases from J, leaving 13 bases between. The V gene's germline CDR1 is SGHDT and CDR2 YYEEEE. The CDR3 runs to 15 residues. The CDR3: CASSQGSINNSPLHF. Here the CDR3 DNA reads TGTGCCAGCAGCCAGGGGTCGATAAATAATTCACCCCTCCACTTT. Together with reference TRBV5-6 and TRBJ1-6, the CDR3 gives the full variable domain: DAGVTQSPTHLIKTRGQQVTLRCSPKSGHDTVSWYQQALGQGPQFIFQYYEEEERQRGNFPDRFSGHQFPNYSSELNVNALLLGDSALYLCASSQGSINNSPLHFGNGTRLTVT.

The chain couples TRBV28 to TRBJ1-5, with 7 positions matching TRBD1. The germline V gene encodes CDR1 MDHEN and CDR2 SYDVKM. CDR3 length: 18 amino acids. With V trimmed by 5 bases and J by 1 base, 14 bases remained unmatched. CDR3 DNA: TGTGCCAGCAGTCAGTCCCGGGACAGTTTGATCAGCAATCAGCCCCAGCATTTT. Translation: CASSQSRDSLISNQPQHF.

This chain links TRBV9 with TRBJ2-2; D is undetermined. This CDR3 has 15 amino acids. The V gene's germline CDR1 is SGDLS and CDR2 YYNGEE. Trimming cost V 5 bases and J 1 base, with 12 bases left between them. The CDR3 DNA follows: TGTGCCAGCAGACCCTCTACTTTGAACACCGGGGAGCTGTTTTTT. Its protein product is CASRPSTLNTGELFF. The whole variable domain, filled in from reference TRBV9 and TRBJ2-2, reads DSGVTQTPKHLITATGQRVTLRCSPRSGDLSVYWYQQSLDQGLQFLIQYYNGEERAKGNILERFSAQQFPDLHSELNLSSLELGDSALYFCASRPSTLNTGELFFGEGSRLTVL.

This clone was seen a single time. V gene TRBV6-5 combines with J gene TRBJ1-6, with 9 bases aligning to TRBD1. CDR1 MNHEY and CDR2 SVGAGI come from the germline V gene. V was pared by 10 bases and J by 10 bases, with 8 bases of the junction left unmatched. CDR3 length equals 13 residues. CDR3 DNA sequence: TGTGCCACCCCGACAGGGGGTGAATCACCCCTCCACTTT. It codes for CATPTGGESPLHF.

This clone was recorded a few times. CDR3 loop: CASSQGQLGEQYF. The DNA of the CDR3 is TGCGCCAGCAGCCAGGGTCAACTAGGCGAGCAGTACTTC. The chain joins TRBV4-1 to TRBJ2-7; D might be TRBD2 (5 bases). Trimming took 3 bases from V and 6 from J, leaving 12 bases between them. Germline lookup yields CDR1 MGHRA and CDR2 YSYEKL. The CDR3 contains 13 residues.

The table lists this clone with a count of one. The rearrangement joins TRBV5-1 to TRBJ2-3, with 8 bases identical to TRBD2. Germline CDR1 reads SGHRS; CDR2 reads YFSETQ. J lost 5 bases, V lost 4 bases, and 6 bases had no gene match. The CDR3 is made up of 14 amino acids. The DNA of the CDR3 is TGCGCCAGCAGCAGAGCGGGAGAACTAGATACGCAGTATTTT. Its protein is CASSRAGELDTQYF.

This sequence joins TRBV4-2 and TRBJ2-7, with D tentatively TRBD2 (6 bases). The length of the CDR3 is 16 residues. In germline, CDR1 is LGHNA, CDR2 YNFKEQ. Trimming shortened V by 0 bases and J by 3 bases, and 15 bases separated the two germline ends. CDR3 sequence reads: CASSQDFNRRDYEQYF. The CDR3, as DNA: TGTGCCAGCAGCCAAGATTTCAACAGGAGGGACTACGAGCAGTACTTC.

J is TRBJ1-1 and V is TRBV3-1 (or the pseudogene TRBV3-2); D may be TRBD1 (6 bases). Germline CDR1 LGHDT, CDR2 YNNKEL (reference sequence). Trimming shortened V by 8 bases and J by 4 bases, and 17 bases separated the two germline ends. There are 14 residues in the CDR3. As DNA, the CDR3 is TGTGCCAGCCACTCCGGGACAACCTGCACTGAAGCTTTCTTT. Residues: CASHSGTTCTEAFF.

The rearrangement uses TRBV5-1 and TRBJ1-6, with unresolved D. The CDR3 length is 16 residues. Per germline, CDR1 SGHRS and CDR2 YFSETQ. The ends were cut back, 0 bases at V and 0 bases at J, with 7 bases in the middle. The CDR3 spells CASSLVPVSYNSPLHF. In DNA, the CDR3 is TGCGCCAGCAGCTTGGTTCCGGTCTCCTATAATTCACCCCTCCACTTT.

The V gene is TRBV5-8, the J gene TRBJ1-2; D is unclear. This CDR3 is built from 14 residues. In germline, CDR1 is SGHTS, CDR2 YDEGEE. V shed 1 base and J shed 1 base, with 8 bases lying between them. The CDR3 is CASSLLTVNYGYTF. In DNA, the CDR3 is TGTGCCAGCAGCTTGTTAACGGTTAACTATGGCTACACCTTC.

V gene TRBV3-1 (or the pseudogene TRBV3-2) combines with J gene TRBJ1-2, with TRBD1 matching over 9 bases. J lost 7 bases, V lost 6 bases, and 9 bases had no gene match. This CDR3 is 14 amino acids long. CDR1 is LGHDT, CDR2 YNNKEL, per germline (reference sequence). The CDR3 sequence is CASSPDRGGSGYTF. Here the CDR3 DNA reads TGTGCCAGCAGTCCGGACAGGGGAGGCAGTGGCTACACCTTC.

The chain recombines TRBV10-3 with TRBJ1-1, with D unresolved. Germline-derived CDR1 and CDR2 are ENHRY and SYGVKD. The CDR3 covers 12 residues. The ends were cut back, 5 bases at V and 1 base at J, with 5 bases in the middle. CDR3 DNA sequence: TGTGCCATCAGTTCAGGGAACACTGAAGCTTTCTTT. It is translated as CAISSGNTEAFF.

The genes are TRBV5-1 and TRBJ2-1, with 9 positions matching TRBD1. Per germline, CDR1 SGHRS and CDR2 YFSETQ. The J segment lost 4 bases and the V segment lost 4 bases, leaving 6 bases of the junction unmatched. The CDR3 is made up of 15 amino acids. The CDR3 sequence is CASSAGTGRYNEQFF. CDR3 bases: TGCGCCAGCAGCGCCGGGACAGGGAGATACAATGAGCAGTTCTTC.

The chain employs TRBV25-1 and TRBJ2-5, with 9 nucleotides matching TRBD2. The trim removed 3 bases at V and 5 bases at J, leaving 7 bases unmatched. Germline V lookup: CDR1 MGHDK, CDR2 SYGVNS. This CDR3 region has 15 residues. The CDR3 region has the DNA TGTGCCAGCAGTGATGGACTAGCGCCGCGCGAGACCCAGTACTTC. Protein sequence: CASSDGLAPRETQYF.

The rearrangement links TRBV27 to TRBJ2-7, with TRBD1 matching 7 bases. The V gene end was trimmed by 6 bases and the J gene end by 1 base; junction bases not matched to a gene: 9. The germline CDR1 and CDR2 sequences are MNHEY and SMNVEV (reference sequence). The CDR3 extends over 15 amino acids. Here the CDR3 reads CASSLTGRGSYEQYV. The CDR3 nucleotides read TGTGCCAGCAGCCTGACAGGGAGAGGTTCCTACGAGCAGTACGTC.

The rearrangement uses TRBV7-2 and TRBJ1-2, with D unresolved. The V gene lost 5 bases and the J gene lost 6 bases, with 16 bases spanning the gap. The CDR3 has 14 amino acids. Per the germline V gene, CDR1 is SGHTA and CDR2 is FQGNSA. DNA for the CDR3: TGTGCCAGCAGCAAAGATGACTGGATCGATGGCTACACCTTC. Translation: CASSKDDWIDGYTF.

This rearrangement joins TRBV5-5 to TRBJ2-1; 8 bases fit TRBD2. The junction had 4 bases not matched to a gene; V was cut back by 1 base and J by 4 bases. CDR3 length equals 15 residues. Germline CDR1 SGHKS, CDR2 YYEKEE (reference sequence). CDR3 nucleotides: TGTGCCAGCAGCTTGAGCCCGGGGGGGTACAATGAGCAGTTCTTC. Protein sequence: CASSLSPGGYNEQFF.

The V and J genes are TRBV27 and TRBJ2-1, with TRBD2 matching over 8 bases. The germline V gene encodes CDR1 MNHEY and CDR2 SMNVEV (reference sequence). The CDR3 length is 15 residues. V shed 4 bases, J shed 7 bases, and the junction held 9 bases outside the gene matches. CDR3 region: CASSSLGSGRNEQFF. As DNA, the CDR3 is TGTGCCAGCAGTTCCCTGGGGAGCGGGAGAAATGAGCAGTTCTTC.

The CDR3 nucleotides read TGTGCCACCAGCAGAGATCCGGGGAGGGGAAGCGGGAGAATGTACGAGCAGTACTTC. Protein product: CATSRDPGRGSGRMYEQYF. This chain uses TRBV15 with TRBJ2-7; 8 bases line up with TRBD2. The J segment lost 4 bases and the V segment lost 0 bases, leaving 17 bases of the junction unmatched. The germline V gene encodes CDR1 LNHNV and CDR2 YYDKDF (reference sequence). CDR3 length: 19 amino acids.

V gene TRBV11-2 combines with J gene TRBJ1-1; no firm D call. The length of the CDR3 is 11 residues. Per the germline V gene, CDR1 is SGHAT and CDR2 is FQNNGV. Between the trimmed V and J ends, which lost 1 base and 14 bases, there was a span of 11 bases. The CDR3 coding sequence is TGTGCCAGCAGCTTAGGGGTCGGAGGGTTCTTT. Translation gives CASSLGVGGFF. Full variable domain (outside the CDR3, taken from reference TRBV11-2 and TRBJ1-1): EAGVAQSPRYKIIEKRQSVAFWCNPISGHATLYWYQQILGQGPKLLIQFQNNGVVDDSQLPKDRFSAERLKGVDSTLKIQPAKLEDSAVYLCASSLGVGGFFGQGTRLTVV.

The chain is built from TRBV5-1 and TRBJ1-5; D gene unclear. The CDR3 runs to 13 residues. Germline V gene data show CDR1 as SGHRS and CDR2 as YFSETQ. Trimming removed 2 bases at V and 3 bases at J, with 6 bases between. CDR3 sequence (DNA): TGCGCCAGCAGCTTATCCTACAATCAGCCCCAGCATTTT. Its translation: CASSLSYNQPQHF.